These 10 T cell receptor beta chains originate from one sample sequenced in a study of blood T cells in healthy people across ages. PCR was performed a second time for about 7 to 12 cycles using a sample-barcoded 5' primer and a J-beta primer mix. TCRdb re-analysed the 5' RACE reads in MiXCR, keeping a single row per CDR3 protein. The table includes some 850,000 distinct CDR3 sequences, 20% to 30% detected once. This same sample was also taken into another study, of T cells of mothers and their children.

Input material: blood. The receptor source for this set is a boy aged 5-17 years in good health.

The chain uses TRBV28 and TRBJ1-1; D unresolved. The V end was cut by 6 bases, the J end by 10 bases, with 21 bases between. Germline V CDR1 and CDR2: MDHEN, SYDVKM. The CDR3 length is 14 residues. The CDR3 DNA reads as TGTGCCAGCAGCTCGCACACCACCGGCACTAGAGCTTTCTTT. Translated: CASSSHTTGTRAFF.

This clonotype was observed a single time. DNA of the CDR3: TGTGCCAGCAGCCCGTCGGGACTGAACAATGAAAAACTGTTTTTT. This translates into CASSPSGLNNEKLFF. The chain couples TRBV7-9 to TRBJ1-4; the D gene is possibly TRBD1 (5 bases). Per the germline V gene, CDR1 is SEHNR and CDR2 is FQNEAQ (reference sequence). The CDR3 extends over 15 amino acids. Trimming cost V 5 bases and J 5 bases, with 15 bases left between them.

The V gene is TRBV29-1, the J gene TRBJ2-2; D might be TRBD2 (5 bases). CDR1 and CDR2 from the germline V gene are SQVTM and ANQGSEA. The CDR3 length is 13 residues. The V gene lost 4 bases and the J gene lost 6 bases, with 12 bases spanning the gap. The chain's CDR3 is CSVVRGRAGELFF. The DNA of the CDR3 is TGCAGCGTTGTACGGGGTCGGGCCGGGGAGCTGTTTTTT.

This CDR3 is CASSYSTNIQYF. The CDR3 DNA reads TGTGCCAGCAGTTACTCGACGAACATTCAGTACTTC. V gene TRBV6-2 or TRBV6-3 combines with J gene TRBJ2-4; D is uncertain. The V gene lost 0 bases and the J gene lost 7 bases, with 4 bases spanning the gap. Germline V gene sequence: CDR1 MNHEY, CDR2 SVGEGT. The CDR3 is made up of 12 amino acids.

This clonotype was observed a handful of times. In nucleotides, the CDR3 is TGTGCCAGCAGTGAATCGGGAGGCTCTAACTATGGCTACACCTTC. Protein product: CASSESGGSNYGYTF. The chain has TRBV25-1 and TRBJ1-2, with D hard to call. The ends were cut back, 1 base at V and 0 bases at J, with 9 bases in the middle. This CDR3 has 15 residues. The germline V gene encodes CDR1 MGHDK and CDR2 SYGVNS.

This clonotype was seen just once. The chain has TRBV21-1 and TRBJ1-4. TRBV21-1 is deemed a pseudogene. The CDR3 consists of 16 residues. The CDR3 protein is CASSKAPGLTNEKLFF. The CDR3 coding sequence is TGTGCCAGCAGCAAAGCGCCAGGCCTAACTAATGAAAAACTGTTTTTT.

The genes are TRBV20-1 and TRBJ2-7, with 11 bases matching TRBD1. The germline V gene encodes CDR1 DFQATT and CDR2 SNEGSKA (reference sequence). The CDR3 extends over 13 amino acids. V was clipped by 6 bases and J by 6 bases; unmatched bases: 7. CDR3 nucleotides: TGCAGTGCACTGGACAGGGGGCGAGGCGAGCAGTACTTC. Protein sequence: CSALDRGRGEQYF.

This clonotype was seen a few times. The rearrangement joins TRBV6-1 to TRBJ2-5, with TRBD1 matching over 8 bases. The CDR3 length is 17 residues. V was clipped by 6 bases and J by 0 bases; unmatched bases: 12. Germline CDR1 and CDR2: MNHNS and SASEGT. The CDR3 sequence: CASRATGAPNYQETQYF. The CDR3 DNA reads TGTGCCAGCAGAGCGACAGGGGCGCCGAACTACCAAGAGACCCAGTACTTC.

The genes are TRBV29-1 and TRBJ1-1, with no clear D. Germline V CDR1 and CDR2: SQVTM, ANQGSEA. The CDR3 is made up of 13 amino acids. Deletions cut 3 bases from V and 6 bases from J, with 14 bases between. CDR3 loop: CSVEGRLRPEAFF. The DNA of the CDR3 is TGCAGCGTTGAGGGCAGGTTACGACCTGAAGCTTTCTTT.

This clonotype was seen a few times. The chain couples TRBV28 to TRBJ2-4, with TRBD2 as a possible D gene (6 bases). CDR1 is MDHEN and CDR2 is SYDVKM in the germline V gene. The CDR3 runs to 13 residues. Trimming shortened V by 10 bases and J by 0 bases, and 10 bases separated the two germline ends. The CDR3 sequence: CATIGGAKNIQYF. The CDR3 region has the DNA TGTGCCACCATCGGGGGAGCCAAAAACATTCAGTACTTC. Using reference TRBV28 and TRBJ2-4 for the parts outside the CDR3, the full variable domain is DVKVTQSSRYLVKRTGEKVFLECVQDMDHENMFWYRQDPGLGLRLIYFSYDVKMKEKGDIPEGYSVSREKKERFSLILESASTNQTSMYLCATIGGAKNIQYFGAGTRLSVL.